Sequencing of this T cell receptor (beta chain) was carried out in a study of cytomegalovirus exposure and HLA in healthy donors. Study-wide background: Earlier findings included roughly 120 million unique TCR beta sequences obtained from 150 million to 200 million T cells. In terms of ancestry, the Caucasian-associated cluster contained roughly 81% of the approximately 400 genotyped donors. Study-level findings and limits: In the analysis, some V segments, TRBV6-2 and TRBV6-3 included, were excluded as indistinguishable. Previous analysis showed most TCR beta V segments were productive about 87% or about 30% of the time.

The PCR made use of 60 Vbeta and 13 Jbeta primers. Method: immunoSEQ multiplex PCR; TCRdb's copy keeps in-frame clones and lacks some. The sample includes about 200,000 clones. CDR3 length: 15 residues. Trimming cost V 3 bases and J 5 bases; bases outside gene matches: 10. Looked up from germline, CDR1 is SGDLS and CDR2 is YYNGEE. Concerning this clone: Antigen: not known.

This TCR came from a girl aged 2 to 10 in good health and CMV-seropositive. Sequencing was performed on PBMCs. The chain carries TRBV9 and TRBJ2-7, with 8 bases that match TRBD1. The CDR3 DNA follows: TGTGCCAGCAGCGGGGACGCGGCAGGGGGCCACGAGCAGTACTTC. Translation gives CASSGDAAGGHEQYF.